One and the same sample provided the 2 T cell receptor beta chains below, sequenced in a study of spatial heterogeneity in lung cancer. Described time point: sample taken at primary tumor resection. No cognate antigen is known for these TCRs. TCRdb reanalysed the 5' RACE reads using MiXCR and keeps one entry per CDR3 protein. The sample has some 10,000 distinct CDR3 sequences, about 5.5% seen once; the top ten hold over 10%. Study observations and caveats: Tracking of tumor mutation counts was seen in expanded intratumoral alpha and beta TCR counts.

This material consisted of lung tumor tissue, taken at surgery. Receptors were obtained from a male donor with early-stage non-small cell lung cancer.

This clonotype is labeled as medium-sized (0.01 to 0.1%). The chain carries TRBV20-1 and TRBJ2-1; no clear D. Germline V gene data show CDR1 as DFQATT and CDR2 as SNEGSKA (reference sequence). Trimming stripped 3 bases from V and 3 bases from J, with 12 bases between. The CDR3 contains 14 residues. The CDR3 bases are TGCAGTGCTAGTTTTCCCAACTACTACAATGAGCAGTTCTTC. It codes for CSASFPNYYNEQFF.

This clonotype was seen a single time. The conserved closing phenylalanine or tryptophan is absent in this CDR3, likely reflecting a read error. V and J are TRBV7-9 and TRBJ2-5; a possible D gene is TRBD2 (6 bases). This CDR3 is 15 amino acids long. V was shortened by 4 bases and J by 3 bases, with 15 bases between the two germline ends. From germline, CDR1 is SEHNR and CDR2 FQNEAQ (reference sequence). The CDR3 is CASSYPREAKETQYL. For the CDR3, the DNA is TGTGCCAGCAGCTACCCCAGGGAGGCAAAAGAGACCCAGTACCTC.